Below, one T cell receptor (beta chain) is given with its context. Its antigen is still unknown. V gave up 1 base and J gave up 7 bases, with 12 bases separating them. CDR1 SGHNT and CDR2 YYREEE come from the germline V gene (reference sequence). The CDR3 loop spans 13 amino acids. The sample is drawn from a study of cytomegalovirus exposure and HLA in healthy donors. Findings and caveats of the study: Per published accounts, TCR beta sequences correctly predicted the HLA-A and HLA-B alleles of most subjects. Later analysis demonstrated an association between a missense DCLRE1C variant and TCR beta V- and J-gene trimming. There were over 150 TCR beta chains listed as cytomegalovirus-associated.

13 Jbeta primers and 60 Vbeta primers were used for the PCR. The data were produced by immunoSEQ multiplex PCR, yet TCRdb's version contains in-frame clones alone and is incomplete. The table includes around 130,000 clones, around 78% detected once. The V and J genes are TRBV5-4 and TRBJ2-7; tentatively, D is TRBD1 (5 bases). This TCR came from a woman in her fifties or sixties in good health and CMV-seronegative. The sequencing sample was made of PBMCs. The CDR3, as DNA: TGTGCCAGCAGCTTGTCAGGGCCTGGGGAGCAGTACTTC. This encodes CASSLSGPGEQYF.